This T cell receptor (beta chain) was recorded in a study of CD8+ T cells in alopecia areata (dated by TCRdb to 2017 to 2018). Turning to the overall study: Skin from C3H/HeJ donors with spontaneous alopecia (about 6-12 months old) was grafted onto female C3H/HeJ recipients aged about 7-11 weeks. The study used high-throughput TCRbeta sequencing to examine T cell clonal expansion in alopecia areata, in both the C3H/HeJ mouse model and human patients. Human TCRbeta sequencing covered scalp tissue and sorted CD4+ and CD8+ peripheral blood T cells from patchy and totalis/universalis alopecia areata patients and healthy controls. Scalp clonality was compared among normal scalp (n=4), patchy alopecia areata scalp (n=8), and alopecia totalis/universalis scalp (n=8). RNA came from the PAXgene miRNA kit for fixed scalp, the miRNeasy kit for PBMCs, and the RNeasy kit for mouse skin. Amplification of TCRbeta CDR3 regions was done by immunoSEQ multiplex PCR using 35 Vbeta forward primers and 13 Jbeta reverse primers. The study at large found these results: Compared with mice, TCR sequences shared between patients were less clear, possibly partly because of HLA diversity across the patient population. Unlike mouse skin, where gammadelta T cells dominate, normal human skin contains resident alphabeta T cells that get sequenced too, which complicates analysis of the scalp TCR repertoire. Compared with normal scalp, lesional scalp, particularly in alopecia totalis/universalis, had higher clonality and more expanded CD8+ clones, which suggests antigenic drive.

The sample holds a few counts of this clone. This receptor's antigen is unknown. This receptor came from a mouse, so its gene names and germline sequences are mouse ones too. Libraries came from the immunoSEQ multiplex PCR assay. RNA was extracted from all samples and reverse transcribed into cDNA as template for TCR sequencing. First-strand cDNA was synthesized using SuperScript III with a 2:1 mix of oligo-dT and random hexamers. A synthetic immune receptor repertoire was used to measure amplification bias, and any remaining bias was corrected computationally. Sequencing of the libraries was done on Illumina HiSeq using 60 bp reads that spanned the CDR3 and were read from J toward V. Regarding the original processing steps: Raw reads were preprocessed to remove errors, and CDR3 was defined according to IMGT conventions as the region from the conserved cysteine to phenylalanine. Clonality was calculated as 1 minus Shannon entropy normalized by log2 of the number of productive unique TCRs. Whether scalp clones were CD4 or CD8 was inferred by matching scalp TCRbeta sequences against CD4 and CD8 repertoires sorted from blood. TCRdb took this table from immuneACCESS and kept in-frame rearrangements with V and J called. Such tables lack part of the clones; where checked against another copy, unresolved V genes explain under half of the gap, and the rest is unexplained. V, J and clone size reflect that table, while D and trimming were determined from the DNA. For this sample, 200,000 to 300,000 clones are listed, none of them singletons. The top ten constitute about 1.2% of the sample.

Pooled mouse cutaneous lymph node cells were stained for CD4, CD8alpha, NKG2D, NKG2ACE and other markers and were then sorted on a BD Influx. The source is a C3H/HeJ mouse with alopecia areata. Regarding MHC type, mice of this strain are H2-k. Material for sequencing was CD4+ T cells sorted from a lymph node.

The CDR3 loop reads CASGDAWGGRDAETLYF. Partial CDR3 DNA: TGTGCCAGCGGTGATGCCTGGGGGGGACGGGATGCAGAA. This chain is built from TRBV13-2 and TRBJ2-3; TRBD2 matches 9 bases in the middle. The read is 4 residues too short to cover the CDR3 end, so that end is filled in from the germline J gene. The CDR3 runs 17 amino acids, cysteine and phenylalanine included. The 39 bases shown cover part of the CDR3, and their frame starts at base 1. The germline V and J ends show losses of 0 bases and 2 bases respectively, and no gene match explains 7 bases of the junction. CDR1 is given as NNHNN and CDR2 as SYGAGS, both from the germline V gene (reference sequence).